A single sample is the source of the 24 T cell receptor beta chains below, sequenced in a study of T cell responses to AZD1222 COVID-19 vaccine. Produced via immunoSEQ multiplex PCR; TCRdb's table is partial and in-frame only. Of about 120,000 clones in the sample, about 86% were seen once. The material was peripheral blood, obtained 28 days after the second AZD1222 dose. These receptors all come from an adult who received the AZD1222 COVID-19 vaccine.

V gene TRBV5-5 combines with J gene TRBJ1-2; 7 nucleotides line up with TRBD1. This CDR3 has 16 amino acids. In germline, CDR1 is SGHKS, CDR2 YYEKEE (reference sequence). Trimming cost V 1 base and J 1 base; bases outside gene matches: 7. CDR3 sequence: CASSLSVGDSNYGYTF. CDR3 nucleotides: TGTGCCAGCAGCTTGTCGGTTGGGGACAGTAACTATGGCTACACCTTC.

A note on this clone: The junction departs from germline at one end; a sequencing error may be responsible. The rearrangement joins TRBV5-8 to TRBJ2-2; D is perhaps TRBD1 (6 bases). The germline V gene has CDR1 SGHTS and CDR2 YDEGEE. The CDR3 extends over 16 amino acids. In nucleotides, the CDR3 is TGTGCCAGCAGCTTCCAACTGGGGGCGAACGCCGGGGAGCTGTTTTTT. Amino acids: CASSFQLGANAGELFF.

This chain joins TRBV3-1 (or the pseudogene TRBV3-2) and TRBJ1-6; D is perhaps TRBD1 (6 bases). V gave up 4 bases and J gave up 12 bases, with 16 bases separating them. The CDR3 totals 14 residues. Germline CDR1 reads LGHDT; CDR2 reads YNNKEL (reference sequence). CDR3 in DNA: TGTGCCAGCAGCCCGTCCGGGGGCAACCGACCCCTCCACTTT. Translated, it gives CASSPSGGNRPLHF.

This clone has only a few counts. This CDR3 is also generated by other DNA sequences in the sample. The chain couples TRBV2 to TRBJ2-5; D remains unclear. Trimming removed 4 bases from V and 1 base from J, with 7 bases in between. The CDR3 runs to 13 residues. Germline lookup yields CDR1 SNHLY and CDR2 FYNNEI. CDR3 residues: CASSVHSQETQYF. The CDR3 DNA follows: TGTGCCAGCAGTGTCCACAGCCAAGAGACCCAGTACTTC.

This sequence joins TRBV28 and TRBJ2-1, with 7 positions matching TRBD1. J gave up 4 bases and V 5 bases, and 5 bases lay outside the gene matches. Germline CDR1 is MDHEN and CDR2 is SYDVKM. CDR3 length: 14 residues. CDR3 coding DNA: TGTGCCAGCAGTGGAAGACAGGGATACAATGAGCAGTTCTTC. Protein product: CASSGRQGYNEQFF.

The CDR3 is CASSQGAGELFF. Here the CDR3 DNA reads TGTGCCAGCAGCCAAGGTGCAGGGGAGCTGTTTTTT. This chain connects TRBV14 to TRBJ2-2; no clear D. Trimming stripped 1 base from V and 8 bases from J, with 5 bases between. Germline loops: CDR1 SGHDN, CDR2 FVKESK. This CDR3 region has 12 residues.

The chain uses TRBV4-3 and TRBJ1-1, with TRBD1 as a possible D gene (5 bases). CDR3 length equals 18 residues. Germline V CDR1 and CDR2: LGHNA, YSLEER. With 0 bases removed from V and 0 bases from J, the gap between germline ends came to 17 bases. CDR3 residues: CASSQEISGLRMNTEAFF. The CDR3 DNA follows: TGCGCCAGCAGCCAAGAAATTTCGGGACTGAGGATGAACACTGAAGCTTTCTTT.

V is TRBV5-6 and J is TRBJ2-3; 7 nucleotides match TRBD2. The CDR3 runs to 18 residues. Unmatched junction bases numbered 12, after V lost 1 base and J lost 1 base. CDR1 and CDR2 (germline): SGHDT, YYEEEE. The CDR3 DNA reads TGTGCCAGCAGCTTGAGCGGGACGCACGGATATGGCACAGATACGCAGTATTTT. Its protein is CASSLSGTHGYGTDTQYF.

The chain couples TRBV30 to TRBJ1-3; unclear D gene. Germline assignment: CDR1 GTSNPN and CDR2 SVGIG (reference sequence). Between the trimmed V and J ends, which lost 2 bases and 8 bases, there was a span of 13 bases. CDR3 length: 13 amino acids. The CDR3 region is CAWSRGPGYTIYF. Written as DNA, the CDR3 is TGTGCCTGGAGTAGAGGGCCTGGCTACACCATATATTTT.

CDR3 sequence (DNA): TGTGCCAGCAGCGTTCCGGGGGTTAGCGAGACCCAGTACTTC. Its protein product is CASSVPGVSETQYF. This chain uses TRBV7-9 with TRBJ2-5, with a weak D call TRBD2 (6 bases). CDR1 is SEHNR, CDR2 FQNEAQ, per germline (reference sequence). V was cut by 5 bases and J by 5 bases, with 15 bases left in between. This CDR3 comprises 14 residues.

This chain uses TRBV4-1 with TRBJ2-4, with D uncertain. This CDR3 is 17 amino acids long. CDR1 and CDR2 (germline): MGHRA, YSYEKL. Trimming left V 1 base short and J 0 bases short, with 13 bases between. The CDR3 is CASSQGYWDGAKNIQYF. Here the CDR3 DNA reads TGCGCCAGCAGCCAAGGATATTGGGATGGAGCCAAAAACATTCAGTACTTC.

The chain recombines TRBV9 with TRBJ2-7; 7 nucleotides line up with TRBD1. The CDR3 covers 14 residues. Per germline, CDR1 SGDLS and CDR2 YYNGEE. V lost 4 bases to trimming and J lost 6 bases; unmatched junction nucleotides: 10. The CDR3 DNA sequence: TGTGCCAGCAGCCCAAAGATGACAGGGCCCGAGCAGTACTTC. It codes for CASSPKMTGPEQYF.

V and J are TRBV29-1 and TRBJ2-1, with TRBD1 as a possible D gene (5 bases). This CDR3 has 12 residues. Germline CDR1 SQVTM, CDR2 ANQGSEA. V was clipped by 7 bases and J by 3 bases, with 10 bases between them. The CDR3 region has the DNA TGCAGCGAGACAGACGACTACAATGAGCAGTTCTTC. It specifies CSETDDYNEQFF.

The J gene is TRBJ2-3, the V gene TRBV13, with TRBD2 matching 9 bases. This CDR3 spans 19 amino acids. V shed 4 bases, J shed 6 bases, and the junction held 20 bases outside the gene matches. Germline assignment: CDR1 PRHDT and CDR2 FYEKMQ (reference sequence). This CDR3 reads CASSSRVLVGGGAKDTQYF. The CDR3 nucleotides are TGTGCCAGCAGCTCAAGAGTACTAGTCGGCGGGGGGGCTAAGGATACGCAGTATTTT. Full variable domain (missing parts from reference TRBV13 and TRBJ2-3): AAGVIQSPRHLIKEKRETATLKCYPIPRHDTVYWYQQGPGQDPQFLISFYEKMQSDKGSIPDRFSAQQFSDYHSELNMSSLELGDSALYFCASSSRVLVGGGAKDTQYFGPGTRLTVL.

The genes are TRBV18 and TRBJ2-7; 9 positions agree with TRBD1. In germline, CDR1 is KGHSH, CDR2 LQKENI. J was trimmed by 6 bases and V by 5 bases; bases with no gene match: 11. The CDR3 sequence is 15 residues long. CDR3 nucleotides: TGTGCCAGCTCATTAACCGGGACAGGGATGGGCGAGCAGTACTTC. This translates into CASSLTGTGMGEQYF.

This clone was seen just once. The rearrangement links TRBV25-1 to TRBJ2-6; D ambiguous. Germline V CDR1 and CDR2: MGHDK, SYGVNS. CDR3 length: 13 residues. Trimming cost V 11 bases and J 0 bases, with 8 bases left between them. The CDR3 loop is CASLGSGANVLTF. CDR3 bases: TGTGCCTCCTTGGGCTCTGGGGCCAACGTCCTGACTTTC. The variable domain in full, completed from reference TRBV25-1 and TRBJ2-6, reads EADIYQTPRYLVIGTGKKITLECSQTMGHDKMYWYQQDPGMELHLIHYSYGVNSTEKGDLSSESTVSRIRTEHFPLTLESARPSHTSQYLCASLGSGANVLTFGAGSRLTVL.

In DNA, the CDR3 is TGTGCCAGCAGTGAGTCGGGCAGACCTTACAATGAGCAGTTCTTC. Translating gives CASSESGRPYNEQFF. The V and J genes are TRBV6-1 and TRBJ2-1; the D is unclear. Germline V gene data show CDR1 as MNHNS and CDR2 as SASEGT. The CDR3 loop spans 15 amino acids. V lost 3 bases and J 4 bases, leaving 13 bases between the germline ends.

DNA for the CDR3: TGTGCCAGCAGTCCAACAGGGGGCGCCTCCCAGCCCCAGCATTTT. It specifies CASSPTGGASQPQHF. This chain joins TRBV2 and TRBJ1-5; 9 nucleotides agree with TRBD1. V trimming: 5 bases; J trimming: 7 bases; junction bases outside the gene matches: 9. The CDR3 runs to 15 residues. From germline, CDR1 is SNHLY and CDR2 FYNNEI. Full variable domain (remainder filled in from reference TRBV2 and TRBJ1-5): EPEVTQTPSHQVTQMGQEVILRCVPISNHLYFYWYRQILGQKVEFLVSFYNNEISEKSEIFDDQFSVERPDGSNFTLKIRSTKLEDSAMYFCASSPTGGASQPQHFGDGTRLSIL.

This chain connects TRBV7-9 to TRBJ1-2; tentatively, D is TRBD1 (5 bases). Germline CDR1 and CDR2: SEHNR and FQNEAQ (reference sequence). This CDR3 has 15 amino acids. Deletions cut 7 bases from V and 4 bases from J, with 19 bases between. The chain's CDR3 is CASTPILVGAYGYTF. DNA for the CDR3: TGTGCCAGCACCCCAATCCTAGTCGGGGCCTATGGCTACACCTTC.

A few counts support this clone. V gene TRBV7-2 combines with J gene TRBJ1-5; 8 bases align to TRBD1. The germline CDR1 and CDR2 sequences are SGHTA and FQGNSA. The CDR3 consists of 14 residues. Unmatched junction bases numbered 6, after V lost 4 bases and J lost 7 bases. CDR3 nucleotides: TGTGCCAGCAGCTATGGACAGGGTTTACAGCCCCAGCATTTT. Translating gives CASSYGQGLQPQHF.

This rearrangement joins TRBV4-1 to TRBJ2-7; 12 bases are shared with TRBD2. The V gene end was trimmed by 4 bases and the J gene end by 7 bases; junction bases not matched to a gene: 8. Germline-derived CDR1 and CDR2 are MGHRA and YSYEKL. This CDR3 has 15 amino acids. In DNA, the CDR3 is TGCGCCAGCAGCCCCGGACTAGCGGGGCAAGAAGAGCAGTACTTC. It encodes CASSPGLAGQEEQYF.

The chain carries TRBV29-1 and TRBJ1-1; TRBD1 might be the D (6 bases). The CDR3 extends over 11 amino acids. Deletions cut 6 bases from V and 4 bases from J, with 9 bases between. CDR1 is SQVTM, CDR2 ANQGSEA, per germline. This CDR3 reads CSVHRVTEAFF. The CDR3 region has the DNA TGCAGCGTCCACAGGGTCACTGAAGCTTTCTTT.

The gene calls are TRBV9 and TRBJ1-1, with D possibly TRBD1 on 6 matching bases. The CDR3 spans 14 residues. V was cut by 1 base and J by 3 bases, with 10 bases left in between. Germline V lookup: CDR1 SGDLS, CDR2 YYNGEE. CDR3 amino acids: CASSVTGIHTEAFF. CDR3 bases: TGTGCCAGCAGCGTAACAGGGATACACACTGAAGCTTTCTTT.

The genes are TRBV4-1 and TRBJ2-1; 7 nucleotides match TRBD2. Germline CDR1 MGHRA, CDR2 YSYEKL. The CDR3 is 14 residues long. V shed 1 base and J 10 bases; nucleotides not matched to a gene: 7. The CDR3 bases are TGCGCCAGCAGCCAAGCTGGGGGGGTTTGGGAGCAGTTCTTC. This codes for CASSQAGGVWEQFF.